The rows below give T cell receptor beta chains drawn from one sample of a study of blood T cell repertoires in COVID-19. Clones were sequenced by immunoSEQ multiplex PCR, and TCRdb holds only the in-frame ones, with some missing. Among 130,000 to 150,000 clones listed, more than 80% were seen once. The sequencing input was peripheral blood. The source is a woman older than 75 in a cohort sampled during active or convalescent COVID-19. The CDR3 runs from the conserved cysteine through the conserved F or W. Fields, in order: clone size, D gene, V gene, J gene, CDR3 protein, CDR3 DNA. The D gene is left open where the match is weak. A row's size may be missing; if present it is once, few, many or a size class.

>NA|NA|TRBV4-1|TRBJ1-2
CASRLGGTNYGYTF
TGCGCCAGCAGACTCGGAGGGACTAACTATGGCTACACCTTC
>NA|TRBD1|TRBV19|TRBJ2-7
CASSDRGALEQYF
TGTGCCAGTAGTGACAGGGGAGCCCTCGAGCAGTACTTC
>NA|TRBD1|TRBV29-1|TRBJ2-4
CSVEDPTGFKNIQYF
TGCAGCGTTGAAGACCCGACAGGGTTTAAGAACATTCAGTACTTC
>NA|TRBD1|TRBV27|TRBJ1-1
CASSLLGGREAFF
TGTGCCAGCAGTTTATTAGGGGGCAGGGAAGCTTTCTTT
>NA|TRBD2|TRBV19|TRBJ2-5
CASRQSGTSVETQYF
TGTGCCAGTAGACAATCCGGGACTAGCGTAGAGACCCAGTACTTC
>NA|TRBD1|TRBV6-1|TRBJ2-7
CASSESTGIYEQYF
TGTGCCAGCAGTGAATCGACAGGGATCTACGAGCAGTACTTC
>NA|TRBD1|TRBV7-2|TRBJ2-5
CASSPGQAVMETQYF
TGTGCCAGCAGCCCCGGACAGGCGGTGATGGAGACCCAGTACTTC
>NA|TRBD1|TRBV3-1/TRBV3-2|TRBJ1-6
CASSQGQGVSPLHF
TGTGCCAGCAGCCAAGGACAGGGTGTTTCACCCCTCCACTTT
>once|NA|TRBV7-6|TRBJ1-4
CASSSPGRANEKLFF
TGTGCCAGCAGCTCCCCCGGCAGGGCGAATGAAAAACTGTTTTTT
>NA|TRBD1|TRBV7-9|TRBJ1-2
CASSLQGDYGYTF
TGTGCCAGCAGCCTACAGGGGGACTATGGCTACACCTTC
>NA|NA|TRBV4-2|TRBJ2-5
CASSQDQLGAGERETQYF
TGTGCCAGCAGCCAAGATCAGCTTGGGGCAGGGGAACGGGAGACCCAGTACTTC
>NA|TRBD2|TRBV19|TRBJ2-1
CASSIDLLAGGINEQFF
TGTGCCAGTAGTATAGACCTACTAGCGGGGGGAATCAATGAGCAGTTCTTC
>NA|NA|TRBV6-4|TRBJ2-2
CASSESPTLYDGELFF
TGTGCCAGCAGTGAGAGTCCTACCTTGTATGACGGGGAGCTGTTTTTT
>NA|NA|TRBV13|TRBJ2-3
CASSPPESSSTDTQYF
TGTGCCAGCAGCCCCCCGGAGTCTTCTAGCACAGATACGCAGTATTTT
>NA|TRBD1|TRBV29-1|TRBJ2-5
CSVPTRDRGRLVTQYF
TGCAGCGTTCCCACCCGGGACAGGGGACGGTTGGTGACCCAGTACTTC
>NA|NA|TRBV19|TRBJ1-2
CASSMSGRKYYGYTF
TGTGCCAGTAGTATGAGCGGACGGAAATATTATGGCTACACCTTC
>NA|TRBD1|TRBV7-2|TRBJ2-3
CASSLRTGGSDTQYF
TGTGCCAGCAGCTTACGGACAGGGGGCTCAGATACGCAGTATTTT
>NA|NA|TRBV19|TRBJ1-4
CASSFGSRDNEKLFF
TGTGCCAGTAGTTTCGGTTCCAGGGATAATGAAAAACTGTTTTTT
>few|NA|TRBV5-1|TRBJ2-5
CASSFGRLRETQYF
TGCGCCAGCAGCTTTGGCAGACTGCGAGAGACCCAGTACTTC
>NA|TRBD1|TRBV28|TRBJ1-2
CASSWTGRSYTF
TGTGCCAGCAGCTGGACAGGGAGGAGCTACACCTTC
>NA|NA|TRBV3-1/TRBV3-2|TRBJ2-1
CASSILSGTYNEQFF
TGTGCCAGCAGCATTTTGAGCGGGACATACAATGAGCAGTTCTTC
>once|NA|TRBV7-8|TRBJ2-5
CATTTGRGQETQYF
TGTGCCACCACCACCGGCAGGGGCCAAGAGACCCAGTACTTC
>once|NA|TRBV6-2/TRBV6-3|TRBJ2-2
CASSYWRAGTGELFF
TGTGCCAGCAGTTACTGGAGGGCCGGCACCGGGGAGCTGTTTTTT
>NA|TRBD2|TRBV6-4|TRBJ2-3
CASSRLAGGKDTQYF
TGTGCCAGCAGTCGGCTAGCGGGGGGAAAAGATACGCAGTATTTT
>NA|NA|TRBV7-2|TRBJ1-2
CASSLVEGVGYTF
TGTGCCAGCAGCTTAGTCGAGGGGGTAGGCTACACCTTC
>once|TRBD2|TRBV11-2|TRBJ2-3
CASGTSGPSDTQYF
TGTGCCAGCGGGACTAGCGGGCCCTCAGATACGCAGTATTTT
>NA|NA|TRBV7-3|TRBJ2-3
CASSKTVTDTQYF
TGTGCCAGCAGCAAGACAGTAACAGATACGCAGTATTTT
>few|NA|TRBV24-1|TRBJ2-1
CATSGQGSPYNEQFF
TGTGCCACCAGCGGTCAGGGTAGCCCCTACAATGAGCAGTTCTTC
>few|NA|TRBV24-1|TRBJ2-5
CATYSQGIGETQYF
TGTGCCACGTACAGTCAGGGAATTGGAGAGACCCAGTACTTC
>NA|TRBD2|TRBV18|TRBJ2-1
CASSRASGVVEQFF
TGTGCCAGCTCACGGGCTAGCGGGGTAGTTGAGCAGTTCTTC
>few|NA|TRBV28|TRBJ1-2
CASRPTGYGYTF
TGTGCCAGCAGGCCAACAGGGTATGGCTACACCTTC
>NA|TRBD1|TRBV7-2|TRBJ2-5
CASSLQGALETQYF
TGTGCCAGCAGCCTACAGGGGGCATTGGAGACCCAGTACTTC
>NA|NA|TRBV7-9|TRBJ2-5
CASSLAGAQETQYF
TGTGCCAGCAGCTTAGCAGGGGCCCAAGAGACCCAGTACTTC
>NA|NA|TRBV5-4|TRBJ1-2
CASSPQGNSYGYTF
TGTGCCAGCAGCCCCCAGGGGAATAGCTATGGCTACACCTTC
>NA|TRBD1|TRBV6-2/TRBV6-3|TRBJ1-5
CASSQQGYQPQHF
TGTGCCAGCAGTCAACAGGGGTATCAGCCCCAGCATTTT
>NA|TRBD2|TRBV4-1|TRBJ2-3
CASSQVGEAGATDTQYF
TGCGCCAGCAGCCAAGTTGGGGAAGCGGGGGCCACAGATACGCAGTATTTT
>NA|TRBD1|TRBV3-1/TRBV3-2|TRBJ2-5
CASSQAQSAWQGAPLETQYF
TGTGCCAGCAGCCAAGCTCAATCGGCGTGGCAGGGGGCCCCCCTTGAGACCCAGTACTTC
>NA|NA|TRBV7-9|TRBJ1-4
CASSLVTRPNEKLFF
TGTGCCAGCAGCTTAGTTACTAGACCTAATGAAAAACTGTTTTTT
>NA|TRBD1|TRBV25-1|TRBJ2-2
CASSRGAGQGNTGELFF
TGTGCCAGCAGCAGGGGCGCGGGACAGGGAAACACCGGGGAGCTGTTTTTT
>once|TRBD1|TRBV29-1|TRBJ1-1
CSVRQGDTEAFF
TGCAGCGTTCGACAGGGTGACACTGAAGCTTTCTTT
>NA|TRBD1|TRBV24-1|TRBJ2-3
CATSRQGALADTQYF
TGTGCCACCAGCAGACAGGGGGCGCTTGCCGATACGCAGTATTTT
>NA|NA|TRBV5-1|TRBJ1-4
CASSQTTNEKLFF
TGCGCCAGCAGCCAAACAACTAATGAAAAACTGTTTTTT
>NA|NA|TRBV12-3/TRBV12-4|TRBJ2-7
CASSLAASYEQYF
TGTGCCAGCAGTTTAGCAGCCTCCTACGAGCAGTACTTC
>NA|TRBD2|TRBV7-9|TRBJ2-1
CASSTGLAGGREQFF
TGTGCCAGCAGCACCGGACTAGCGGGGGGGCGGGAGCAGTTCTTC
>NA|NA|TRBV7-2|TRBJ1-5
CASSLGAHQPQHF
TGTGCCAGCAGTTTAGGGGCCCATCAGCCCCAGCATTTT
>NA|TRBD1|TRBV4-1|TRBJ1-3
CASSLGQGHSSGNTIYF
TGCGCCAGCAGCCTCGGACAGGGACACAGCTCTGGAAACACCATATATTTT
>NA|TRBD1|TRBV2|TRBJ1-2
CASTMSGTGVGGYTF
TGTGCCAGCACCATGTCCGGGACAGGGGTCGGTGGCTACACCTTC
>few|NA|TRBV2|TRBJ1-2
CASSEEARNYGYTF
TGTGCCAGCAGTGAAGAGGCCAGGAACTATGGCTACACCTTC
>few|TRBD1|TRBV15|TRBJ1-5
CATSLDRGNQPQHF
TGTGCCACCAGCTTGGACAGGGGCAATCAGCCCCAGCATTTT
>NA|NA|TRBV9|TRBJ2-3
CASSVDRPGDTQYF
TGTGCCAGCAGCGTCGATAGGCCGGGTGATACGCAGTATTTT
>NA|TRBD1|TRBV19|TRBJ2-5
CASSIDSRGRGETQYF
TGTGCCAGTAGTATAGATAGCAGGGGGCGCGGAGAGACCCAGTACTTC